This T cell receptor beta chain was observed in a study of blood T cell repertoires in COVID-19 (TCRdb year 2020). In terms of the full investigation: The collaborator samples originated in the United States, Italy and Spain and spanned the acute and convalescent phases of COVID-19. The material from the prospective study consisted of cDNA or gDNA derived from T cells, B-cell-depleted T cells, or PBMCs. Deeply sampled blood TCRbeta repertoires from subjects exposed to, actively infected with, or recovered from COVID-19 were included in the dataset. The repertoires were released in a freely available public database meant as a resource for research on the immune response to SARS-CoV-2. The samples were drawn from two sources: the first 160 participants of the ongoing ImmuneRACE study, and 1,200 or so subjects contributed by 6 global collaborators. The sample metadata nearly always contained a de-identified subject ID, COVID-19 status, age in years and sex. Where available, HLA class I and class II types were obtained from metadata supplied by the sample provider rather than from assay-based typing.

Collaborating institutions collected whole blood in K2EDTA tubes following their own protocols. For TCRbeta analysis, collaborator samples were shipped as frozen whole blood, as isolated PBMCs, or as DNA extracted from either sample type. V is cut back by 5 bases and J by 4 bases, with 8 bases in the junction unmatched. CDR1 SEHNR and CDR2 FQNEAQ are derived from the germline V gene (reference sequence). Including the terminal cysteine and phenylalanine, the CDR3 comprises 15 residues. CDR3 DNA only is kept here, 45 bases in frame from base 1. Overall results and qualifications from the work: The quantity of clinical and demographic metadata differed by source and by participant and was supplied without curation.

TCRbeta CDR3 regions were amplified from genomic DNA by means of the immunoSEQ Assay, a bias-controlled multiplex PCR. As for the original processing: Within the assay, amplification of reference gene primers was used to estimate how many nucleated cells each sample contained. To quantify the absolute abundance of each unique TCRbeta CDR3 rearrangement, sequence reads were collapsed and filtered. For each sample, productive Simpson clonality was calculated by taking the square root of Simpson's diversity index across productive rearrangements. TCRdb mirrors the immuneACCESS table, restricted to in-frame sequences. Some clones are absent from its copies; in checked studies, under half trace to an unresolved V gene, and the reason for the others is unknown. That table is the source of V, J and clone size, and D and trimming were worked out from the DNA. For this sample there are 270,000 or so clones; approximately 80% appear just once. The top ten constitute roughly 8.6% of the sample.

This clone was observed once. The target of this receptor is not known. Base quality data are lacking; no much larger clone is found one base away. Recombination connected TRBV7-9 to TRBJ1-1, with 9 central nucleotides matching TRBD1. The sequenced sample was peripheral blood. The clonotype was recovered from a human donor in a cohort sampled during active COVID-19. The base sequence is TGTGCCAGCAGCGAAATACAGGGGGCGGTCACTGAAGCTTTCTTT. Translated, this is CASSEIQGAVTEAFF.